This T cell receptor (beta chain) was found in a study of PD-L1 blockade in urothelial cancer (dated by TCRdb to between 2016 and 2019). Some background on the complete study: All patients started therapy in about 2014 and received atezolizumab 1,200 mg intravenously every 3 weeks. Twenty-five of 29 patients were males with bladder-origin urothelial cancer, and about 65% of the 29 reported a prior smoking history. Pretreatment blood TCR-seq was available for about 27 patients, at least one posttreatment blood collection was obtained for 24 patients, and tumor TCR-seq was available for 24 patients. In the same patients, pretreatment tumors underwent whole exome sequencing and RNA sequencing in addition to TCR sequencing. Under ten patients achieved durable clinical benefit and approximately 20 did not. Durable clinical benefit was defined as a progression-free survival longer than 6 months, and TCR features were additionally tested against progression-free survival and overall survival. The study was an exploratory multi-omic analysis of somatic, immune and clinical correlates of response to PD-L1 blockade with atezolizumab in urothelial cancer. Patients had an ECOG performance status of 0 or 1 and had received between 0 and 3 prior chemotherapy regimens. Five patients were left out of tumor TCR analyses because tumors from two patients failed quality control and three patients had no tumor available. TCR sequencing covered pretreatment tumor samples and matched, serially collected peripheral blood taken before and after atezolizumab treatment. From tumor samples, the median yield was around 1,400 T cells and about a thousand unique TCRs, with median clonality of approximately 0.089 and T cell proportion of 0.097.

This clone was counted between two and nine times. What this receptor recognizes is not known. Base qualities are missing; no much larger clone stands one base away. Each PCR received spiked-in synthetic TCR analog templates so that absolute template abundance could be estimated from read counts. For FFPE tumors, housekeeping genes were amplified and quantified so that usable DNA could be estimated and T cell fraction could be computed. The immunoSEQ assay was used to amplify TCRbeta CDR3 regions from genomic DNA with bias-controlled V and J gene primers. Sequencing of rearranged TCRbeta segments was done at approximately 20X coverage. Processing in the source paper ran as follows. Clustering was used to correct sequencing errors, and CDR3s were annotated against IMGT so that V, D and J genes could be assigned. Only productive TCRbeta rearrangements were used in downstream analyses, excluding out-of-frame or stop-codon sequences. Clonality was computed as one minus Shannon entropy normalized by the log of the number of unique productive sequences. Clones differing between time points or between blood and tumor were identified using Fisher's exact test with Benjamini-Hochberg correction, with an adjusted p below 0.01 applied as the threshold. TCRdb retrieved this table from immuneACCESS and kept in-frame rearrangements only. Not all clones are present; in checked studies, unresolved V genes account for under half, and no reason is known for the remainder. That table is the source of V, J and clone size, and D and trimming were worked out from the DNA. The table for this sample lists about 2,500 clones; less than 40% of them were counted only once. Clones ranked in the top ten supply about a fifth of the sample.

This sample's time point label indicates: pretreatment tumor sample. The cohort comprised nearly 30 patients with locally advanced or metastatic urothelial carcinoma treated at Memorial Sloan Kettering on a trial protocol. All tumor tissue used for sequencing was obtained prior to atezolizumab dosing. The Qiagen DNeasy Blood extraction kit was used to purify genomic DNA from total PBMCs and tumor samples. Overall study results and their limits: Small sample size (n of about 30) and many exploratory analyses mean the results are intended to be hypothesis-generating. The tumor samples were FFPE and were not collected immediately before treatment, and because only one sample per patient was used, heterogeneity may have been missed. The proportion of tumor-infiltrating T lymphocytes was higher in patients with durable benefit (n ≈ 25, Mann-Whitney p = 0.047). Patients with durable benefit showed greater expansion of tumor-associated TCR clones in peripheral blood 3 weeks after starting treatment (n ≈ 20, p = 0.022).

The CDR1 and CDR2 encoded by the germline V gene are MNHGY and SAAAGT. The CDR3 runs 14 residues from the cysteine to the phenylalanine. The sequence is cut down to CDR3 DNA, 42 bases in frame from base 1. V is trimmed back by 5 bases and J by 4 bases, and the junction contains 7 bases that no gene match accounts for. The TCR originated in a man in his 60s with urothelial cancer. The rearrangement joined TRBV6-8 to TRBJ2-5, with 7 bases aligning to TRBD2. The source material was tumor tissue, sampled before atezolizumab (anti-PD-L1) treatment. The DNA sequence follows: TGTGCCAGCAGTAGGACTAGAAGCATAGAGACCCAGTACTTC. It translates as CASSRTRSIETQYF.